The 14 T cell receptor beta chains listed next were all sequenced from one sample in a study of blood T cell repertoires in COVID-19. Repertoires were generated with immunoSEQ multiplex PCR, while TCRdb's copy carries only in-frame clones and drops some. The table lists about 28,000 clones, 85% to 90% of them singletons. The sequenced material came from peripheral blood. Receptor source: a human donor with acute or convalescent COVID-19. The donor label of this sample is uncertain.

The rearrangement uses TRBV30 and TRBJ1-5; 9 bases line up with TRBD1. Per the germline V gene, CDR1 is GTSNPN and CDR2 is SVGIG (reference sequence). Germline trimming cut 3 bases from V and 4 bases from J; bases unmatched to any gene: 7. The CDR3 sequence is 15 residues long. CDR3 region: CAWSPDRGRNQPQHF. CDR3 bases: TGTGCCTGGAGCCCCGACAGGGGGAGAAATCAGCCCCAGCATTTT.

This clone was counted between two and nine times. This chain uses TRBV6-4 with TRBJ2-3; perhaps TRBD1 as D (5 bases). The germline gives CDR1 MRHNA, CDR2 SNTAGT. Trimming shortened V by 7 bases and J by 1 base, and 9 bases separated the two germline ends. The CDR3 is 13 residues long. The CDR3 sequence is CASTRQCTDTQYF. CDR3 nucleotides: TGTGCCAGCACTCGACAGTGCACAGATACGCAGTATTTT.

The gene calls are TRBV5-1 and TRBJ2-2; the D is unclear. CDR3 length: 15 amino acids. Germline V lookup: CDR1 SGHRS, CDR2 YFSETQ. V was cut by 4 bases and J by 4 bases, with 14 bases left in between. The CDR3 here is CASSASHPGTGELFF. The CDR3 DNA reads as TGCGCCAGCAGCGCTTCCCACCCGGGCACCGGGGAGCTGTTTTTT.

This clone was seen a single time. The CDR3 loop reads CASSSYPGGNTEAFF. Written as DNA, the CDR3 is TGCGCCAGCAGCTCCTACCCCGGGGGGAACACTGAAGCTTTCTTT. The genes are TRBV5-1 and TRBJ1-1, with D tentatively TRBD1 (5 bases). The CDR3 runs to 15 residues. The V end was cut by 3 bases, the J end by 1 base, with 13 bases between. Germline CDR1 reads SGHRS; CDR2 reads YFSETQ.

The chain employs TRBV28 and TRBJ2-7; 10 nucleotides agree with TRBD2. This CDR3 is 13 amino acids long. With V trimmed by 7 bases and J by 7 bases, 7 bases remained unmatched. Germline V gene lookup returns CDR1 MDHEN and CDR2 SYDVKM. The CDR3 bases are TGTGCCAGCACCCTGATGACTAGCGGGGAGCAGTACTTC. It translates to CASTLMTSGEQYF. Full variable domain (remainder filled in from reference TRBV28 and TRBJ2-7): DVKVTQSSRYLVKRTGEKVFLECVQDMDHENMFWYRQDPGLGLRLIYFSYDVKMKEKGDIPEGYSVSREKKERFSLILESASTNQTSMYLCASTLMTSGEQYFGPGTRLTVT.

The CDR3 region is CASRDILYSNQPQHF. DNA of the CDR3: TGTGCCAGCAGGGACATCCTCTATAGCAATCAGCCCCAGCATTTT. The chain couples TRBV6-5 to TRBJ1-5; perhaps TRBD1 as D (5 bases). The CDR3 is 15 residues long. Germline V CDR1 and CDR2: MNHEY, SVGAGI. Trimming took 6 bases from V and 0 from J, leaving 12 bases between them.

The chain employs TRBV5-8 and TRBJ2-1; possibly TRBD1 for D (5 bases). Germline V gene data show CDR1 as SGHTS and CDR2 as YDEGEE. Trimming shortened V by 3 bases and J by 0 bases, and 13 bases separated the two germline ends. The CDR3 has 16 amino acids. This chain's CDR3 is CASSSPRVLSYNEQFF. CDR3 in DNA: TGTGCCAGCAGCTCGCCCAGGGTACTCTCCTACAATGAGCAGTTCTTC.

The chain has TRBV24-1 and TRBJ1-5, with D tentatively TRBD1 (6 bases). Trimming took 4 bases from V and 0 from J, leaving 9 bases between them. This CDR3 is 15 amino acids long. The germline V gene encodes CDR1 KGHDR and CDR2 SFDVKD. CDR3 residues: CATSEGAYSNQPQHF. The CDR3 DNA reads TGTGCCACCAGTGAGGGGGCATATAGCAATCAGCCCCAGCATTTT.

The count of this clone is one. The rearrangement links TRBV18 to TRBJ1-3; TRBD1 matches 8 bases. The junction had 7 bases not matched to a gene; V was cut back by 3 bases and J by 3 bases. Germline assignment: CDR1 KGHSH and CDR2 LQKENI. The CDR3 is 16 amino acids. The CDR3 loop is CASSPGQGVVGNTIYF. The CDR3 DNA reads TGTGCCAGCTCACCCGGACAGGGCGTTGTTGGAAACACCATATATTTT. Full variable domain (rest looked up from reference TRBV18 and TRBJ1-3): NAGVMQNPRHLVRRRGQEARLRCSPMKGHSHVYWYRQLPEEGLKFMVYLQKENIIDESGMPKERFSAEFPKEGPSILRIQQVVRGDSAAYFCASSPGQGVVGNTIYFGEGSWLTVV.

The CDR3 loop reads CASTSRGTGNTEAFF. The DNA for the CDR3 is TGCGCCAGCACCTCAAGGGGGACGGGGAACACTGAAGCTTTCTTT. J is TRBJ1-1 and V is TRBV5-1; D is possibly TRBD1 (6 bases). The CDR3 is made up of 15 amino acids. Germline-derived CDR1 and CDR2 are SGHRS and YFSETQ. V shed 6 bases and J shed 1 base, with 16 bases lying between them.

V is TRBV27 and J is TRBJ2-7, with TRBD1 matching over 8 bases. Germline V lookup: CDR1 MNHEY, CDR2 SMNVEV (reference sequence). The junction had 7 bases not matched to a gene; V was cut back by 9 bases and J by 0 bases. The CDR3 extends over 14 amino acids. For the CDR3, the DNA is TGTGCCAGTGGACAGGGTGGGGGCTCCTACGAGCAGTACTTC. This gives the protein CASGQGGGSYEQYF.

The chain carries TRBV7-8 and TRBJ1-1; 9 bases fit TRBD1. The CDR3 consists of 19 residues. V shed 4 bases, J shed 0 bases, and the junction held 15 bases outside the gene matches. Germline values: CDR1 SGHVS, CDR2 FQNEAQ. This CDR3 reads CASSSRTGTGLRMNTEAFF. CDR3 DNA sequence: TGTGCCAGCAGCTCACGGACCGGGACAGGGTTAAGAATGAACACTGAAGCTTTCTTT.

This chain joins TRBV28 and TRBJ1-5; no clear D gene. Trimming stripped 5 bases from V and 4 bases from J, with 3 bases between. The germline gives CDR1 MDHEN, CDR2 SYDVKM. The CDR3 totals 11 residues. CDR3 region: CASSPNQPQHF. In DNA form, the CDR3 reads TGTGCCAGCAGTCCGAATCAGCCCCAGCATTTT. Looking up the rest from reference TRBV28 and TRBJ1-5 gives the full variable domain: DVKVTQSSRYLVKRTGEKVFLECVQDMDHENMFWYRQDPGLGLRLIYFSYDVKMKEKGDIPEGYSVSREKKERFSLILESASTNQTSMYLCASSPNQPQHFGDGTRLSIL.

The V gene is TRBV5-4, the J gene TRBJ2-1; TRBD2 matches at 7 bases. CDR1 is SGHNT, CDR2 YYREEE, per germline (reference sequence). The CDR3 has 15 amino acids. J was trimmed by 2 bases and V by 4 bases; bases with no gene match: 6. The CDR3 loop is CASSDEGGTYNEQFF. The DNA of the CDR3 is TGTGCCAGCAGCGACGAGGGAGGGACCTACAATGAGCAGTTCTTC.